These 31 T cell receptor beta chains were all obtained from the same sample, sequenced in a study of CD4 T cells in relation to SARS-CoV-2 and coronaviruses. Sequencing used immunoSEQ multiplex PCR; TCRdb keeps in-frame clones, though not all of them. The data show approximately 60,000 clones, 92% seen once. The sequencing sample was made of naive CD4+ T cells from PBMCs. Subset meaning: naive CD4+ T cells isolated by negative enrichment. The source is an adult with COVID-19.

The chain joins TRBV13 to TRBJ2-5; D is tentatively TRBD1 or TRBD2 (5 bases each). CDR1 and CDR2 (germline): PRHDT, FYEKMQ (reference sequence). The CDR3 sequence is 14 residues long. V dropped 0 bases and J dropped 4 bases, with 9 bases sitting between them. The CDR3 DNA reads as TGTGCCAGCAGCTTAGGGGCAGGGACAGAGACCCAGTACTTC. It specifies CASSLGAGTETQYF.

The genes are TRBV4-1 and TRBJ2-5; 16 bases match TRBD2. Germline V CDR1 and CDR2: MGHRA, YSYEKL. The CDR3 length is 20 residues. Unmatched junction bases numbered 13, after V lost 1 base and J lost 5 bases. This chain's CDR3 is CASSQAYRGGLAGGAETQYF. The CDR3 DNA is TGCGCCAGCAGCCAAGCATACAGGGGGGGACTAGCGGGAGGGGCGGAGACCCAGTACTTC.

This chain uses TRBV27 with TRBJ2-1, with D unclear. CDR1 is MNHEY, CDR2 SMNVEV, per germline (reference sequence). This CDR3 has 13 amino acids. With 4 bases removed from V and 8 bases from J, the gap between germline ends came to 12 bases. As DNA, the CDR3 is TGTGCCAGCAGTTCGCCGTCTAGGGATGAGCAGTTCTTC. This encodes CASSSPSRDEQFF.

The chain joins TRBV6-6 to TRBJ2-7; D possibly corresponds to TRBD2 (6 bases). CDR3 length: 14 amino acids. V lost 7 bases to trimming and J lost 7 bases, with 20 bases between them. In germline, CDR1 is MNHNY, CDR2 SVGAGI (reference sequence). The CDR3 region is CASTSAWDRGEQYF. The DNA for the CDR3 is TGTGCCAGCACCTCCGCCTGGGACCGGGGGGAGCAGTACTTC.

The chain couples TRBV7-3 to TRBJ2-5, with 8 nucleotides matching TRBD2. This CDR3 region has 15 residues. The V gene end was trimmed by 5 bases and the J gene end by 4 bases; junction bases not matched to a gene: 9. CDR1 is SGHTA and CDR2 is FQGTGA in the germline V gene. CDR3 sequence: CASSPSGGRGETQYF. DNA for the CDR3: TGTGCCAGCAGCCCAAGCGGGGGCCGGGGAGAGACCCAGTACTTC.

J is TRBJ1-4 and V is TRBV4-1; D remains ambiguous. Germline V CDR1 and CDR2: MGHRA, YSYEKL. V gave up 4 bases and J gave up 2 bases, with 17 bases separating them. This CDR3 contains 17 residues. The CDR3: CASSPRGRASTNEKLFF. The CDR3 DNA is TGCGCCAGCAGCCCCCGGGGTAGGGCGTCGACTAATGAAAAACTGTTTTTT.

Only a few counts were recorded for this clone. This sequence joins TRBV28 and TRBJ1-3, with D perhaps matching TRBD1 (6 bases). CDR1 is MDHEN, CDR2 SYDVKM, per germline. This CDR3 comprises 14 residues. With 5 bases removed from V and 0 bases from J, the gap between germline ends came to 8 bases. The CDR3 is CASSVGGSGNTIYF. CDR3 DNA sequence: TGTGCCAGCAGTGTAGGGGGCTCTGGAAACACCATATATTTT.

The chain uses TRBV27 and TRBJ1-2; the D gene is possibly TRBD1 (5 bases). The V and J ends lost 4 bases and 2 bases respectively, with 8 bases between them. The CDR3 length is 13 residues. From germline, CDR1 is MNHEY and CDR2 SMNVEV (reference sequence). CDR3 protein: CASSSTANYGYTF. The CDR3 DNA reads TGTGCCAGCAGTTCGACAGCAAACTATGGCTACACCTTC.

This chain joins TRBV28 and TRBJ2-7; D may be TRBD2 (6 bases). Trimming pared 8 bases from V and 5 bases from J, leaving 22 bases between. CDR3 size: 15 residues. Per the germline V gene, CDR1 is MDHEN and CDR2 is SYDVKM. The CDR3 loop is CASPPRAGGGHEQYF. CDR3 in DNA: TGTGCCAGCCCCCCCAGGGCCGGGGGAGGCCACGAGCAGTACTTC.

V and J are TRBV6-5 and TRBJ1-6; 7 nucleotides align to TRBD1. The CDR3 extends over 15 amino acids. The junction had 4 bases not matched to a gene; V was cut back by 0 bases and J by 8 bases. Germline V lookup: CDR1 MNHEY, CDR2 SVGAGI. Here the CDR3 DNA reads TGTGCCAGCAGTTACTCGACAGGGTTGGATTCACCCCTCCACTTT. It yields the protein CASSYSTGLDSPLHF.

The V gene is TRBV28, the J gene TRBJ2-1; 7 bases map to TRBD2. The trim removed 1 base at V and 10 bases at J, leaving 4 bases unmatched. The length of the CDR3 is 13 residues. CDR1 and CDR2 (germline): MDHEN, SYDVKM. The CDR3 loop reads CASSLFAGAEQFF. The DNA of the CDR3 is TGTGCCAGCAGTTTATTTGCGGGAGCGGAGCAGTTCTTC.

The chain is built from TRBV11-2 and TRBJ2-7, with D unclear. Per the germline V gene, CDR1 is SGHAT and CDR2 is FQNNGV. Trimming removed 4 bases at V and 4 bases at J, with 5 bases between. CDR3 length: 11 residues. As DNA, the CDR3 is TGTGCCAGCAGCTCCAGGTACGAGCAGTACTTC. This translates into CASSSRYEQYF.

The V call is TRBV6-6, the J call TRBJ2-6; 8 bases line up with TRBD1. J lost 1 base, V lost 6 bases, and 14 bases had no gene match. The CDR3 is made up of 19 amino acids. Germline V CDR1 and CDR2: MNHNY, SVGAGI (reference sequence). The CDR3: CASSRGQGILGSGANVLTF. CDR3 bases: TGTGCCAGCAGCCGAGGACAGGGAATTCTCGGGTCTGGGGCCAACGTCCTGACTTTC.

The count of this clone is one. The chain joins TRBV10-3 to TRBJ2-7; D gene uncertain. Germline V gene data show CDR1 as ENHRY and CDR2 as SYGVKD. CDR3 size: 14 residues. The V gene lost 3 bases and the J gene lost 0 bases, with 9 bases spanning the gap. The CDR3 is CAISESVSSYEQYF. CDR3 nucleotide sequence: TGTGCCATCAGTGAATCTGTGAGCTCCTACGAGCAGTACTTC.

CDR3 DNA sequence: TGTGCCAGTAGTCCCCTCGGGGACAGGGGTACCTACGAGCAGTACTTC. Encoded protein: CASSPLGDRGTYEQYF. V usage is TRBV19 and J usage is TRBJ2-7; 10 bases match TRBD1. The CDR3 has 16 amino acids. V was pared by 5 bases and J by 2 bases, with 9 bases of the junction left unmatched. The V gene's germline CDR1 is LNHDA and CDR2 SQIVND (reference sequence). Full variable domain (rest looked up from reference TRBV19 and TRBJ2-7): DGGITQSPKYLFRKEGQNVTLSCEQNLNHDAMYWYRQDPGQGLRLIYYSQIVNDFQKGDIAEGYSVSREKKESFPLTVTSAQKNPTAFYLCASSPLGDRGTYEQYFGPGTRLTVT.

The genes are TRBV29-1 and TRBJ2-1; D gene ambiguous. Germline V gene sequence: CDR1 SQVTM, CDR2 ANQGSEA. CDR3 length: 15 residues. V was trimmed by 8 bases and J by 6 bases, leaving 23 bases between them. CDR3 region: CSTTLGHPLLNEQFF. The CDR3 DNA reads TGCAGCACCACCTTGGGCCACCCCCTCCTCAATGAGCAGTTCTTC.

This clone has only a few counts. The chain has TRBV11-1 and TRBJ2-3; unclear D gene. CDR1 is SGHAT and CDR2 is FQDESV in the germline V gene (reference sequence). This CDR3 region has 12 residues. V dropped 4 bases and J dropped 5 bases, with 7 bases sitting between them. The CDR3 coding sequence is TGTGCCAGCAGCTCCCGTAGAGATACGCAGTATTTT. Its protein product is CASSSRRDTQYF.

This clone turned up a few times. The chain carries TRBV4-1 and TRBJ1-5; TRBD1 is a possible D gene (6 bases). V was cut by 5 bases and J by 0 bases, with 17 bases left in between. The CDR3 runs 17 residues. Germline-derived CDR1 and CDR2 are MGHRA and YSYEKL. The CDR3 bases are TGCGCCAGCAGCTTCCAGCCGGGACAATATAGCAATCAGCCCCAGCATTTT. It translates to CASSFQPGQYSNQPQHF.

The gene calls are TRBV5-4 and TRBJ2-2; TRBD2 is a possible D gene (6 bases). The CDR3 is 14 amino acids. V gave up 4 bases and J gave up 1 base, with 8 bases separating them. Germline V gene sequence: CDR1 SGHNT, CDR2 YYREEE (reference sequence). The CDR3 DNA follows: TGTGCCAGCAGCGGAGCGGGGAACACCGGGGAGCTGTTTTTT. Its translation: CASSGAGNTGELFF.

The chain combines TRBV18 with TRBJ2-2, with 9 nucleotides matching TRBD2. The J segment lost 4 bases and the V segment lost 1 base, leaving 1 base of the junction unmatched. The CDR3 is made up of 15 amino acids. Germline V gene data show CDR1 as KGHSH and CDR2 as LQKENI. As DNA, the CDR3 is TGTGCCAGCTCACCACTTAGCGGGGGCACCGGGGAGCTGTTTTTT. Protein sequence: CASSPLSGGTGELFF.

The CDR3 nucleotides are TGTGCCAGTTATCGGGGTACCGAGACAGATACGCAGTATTTT. Its protein is CASYRGTETDTQYF. The V gene is TRBV6-5, the J gene TRBJ2-3, with D maybe TRBD2 (5 bases). The CDR3 totals 14 residues. CDR1 and CDR2 from the germline V gene are MNHEY and SVGAGI. V was shortened by 9 bases and J by 3 bases, with 16 bases between the two germline ends.

In DNA, the CDR3 is TGCGCCAGCAGCTCCCTGATGAGCGGGAGAGTAAATGAGCAGTTCTTC. Protein sequence: CASSSLMSGRVNEQFF. The chain carries TRBV5-1 and TRBJ2-1, with 8 bases aligning to TRBD2. This CDR3 is 16 amino acids long. Germline V gene lookup returns CDR1 SGHRS and CDR2 YFSETQ. The V gene end was trimmed by 3 bases and the J gene end by 7 bases; junction bases not matched to a gene: 12. Using reference TRBV5-1 and TRBJ2-1 for the parts outside the CDR3, the full variable domain is KAGVTQTPRYLIKTRGQQVTLSCSPISGHRSVSWYQQTPGQGLQFLFEYFSETQRNKGNFPGRFSGRQFSNSRSEMNVSTLELGDSALYLCASSSLMSGRVNEQFFGPGTRLTVL.

The gene calls are TRBV5-1 and TRBJ2-3, with D unresolved. Trimming shortened V by 7 bases and J by 0 bases, and 9 bases separated the two germline ends. Germline V gives CDR1 SGHRS, CDR2 YFSETQ. The CDR3 loop spans 13 amino acids. The CDR3 spells CASGETSTDTQYF. The CDR3 bases are TGCGCCAGCGGAGAAACCAGCACAGATACGCAGTATTTT.

V and J are TRBV6-4 and TRBJ2-1; 10 bases match TRBD2. In germline, CDR1 is MRHNA, CDR2 SNTAGT. This CDR3 comprises 15 residues. The trim removed 3 bases at V and 6 bases at J, leaving 5 bases unmatched. This chain's CDR3 is CASSETSGTSNEQFF. The CDR3 coding sequence is TGTGCCAGCAGTGAAACTAGCGGGACCAGCAATGAGCAGTTCTTC.

This chain connects TRBV4-1 to TRBJ1-3; D not resolved. CDR3 length: 18 amino acids. Germline CDR1 is MGHRA and CDR2 is YSYEKL. Trimming removed 2 bases from V and 1 base from J, with 18 bases in between. CDR3: CASSQPTRLRSSGNTIYF. Here the CDR3 DNA reads TGCGCCAGCAGCCAACCAACTCGTCTCCGCTCGTCTGGAAACACCATATATTTT.

The chain recombines TRBV28 with TRBJ2-7, with a weak D call TRBD2 (6 bases). The CDR3 contains 11 residues. The germline V gene encodes CDR1 MDHEN and CDR2 SYDVKM. V lost 4 bases to trimming and J lost 7 bases, with 8 bases between them. DNA of the CDR3: TGTGCCAGCAGTTCCCGGGGGGAGCAGTACTTC. It translates to CASSSRGEQYF.

This clone has more than one count but fewer than ten. V is TRBV30 and J is TRBJ2-1; D not resolved. The CDR3 has 12 amino acids. Germline V gene lookup returns CDR1 GTSNPN and CDR2 SVGIG (reference sequence). The V gene lost 3 bases and the J gene lost 3 bases, with 6 bases spanning the gap. Here the CDR3 DNA reads TGTGCCTGGAGCTCTCTCTACAATGAGCAGTTCTTC. It encodes CAWSSLYNEQFF.

In DNA form, the CDR3 reads TGTGCCAGCAGCCTGGGACAGGGGTCCTATGGCTACACCTTC. Translated: CASSLGQGSYGYTF. V usage is TRBV3-1 (or the pseudogene TRBV3-2) and J usage is TRBJ1-2; 10 bases line up with TRBD1. V lost 4 bases to trimming and J lost 4 bases; unmatched junction nucleotides: 3. CDR1 LGHDT and CDR2 YNNKEL come from the germline V gene (reference sequence). This CDR3 contains 14 residues.

The chain recombines TRBV28 with TRBJ2-7; D could derive from TRBD1 or TRBD2 (5 bases each). The germline CDR1 and CDR2 sequences are MDHEN and SYDVKM. This CDR3 contains 15 residues. Trimming took off 3 bases at V and 6 bases at J, with 18 bases between the two ends. The CDR3 sequence: CASSFGFGGASEQYF. CDR3 in DNA: TGTGCCAGCAGTTTTGGTTTTGGGGGAGCCTCCGAGCAGTACTTC.

V gene TRBV10-3 combines with J gene TRBJ2-5; a possible D gene is TRBD2 (5 bases). Per germline, CDR1 ENHRY and CDR2 SYGVKD. Deletions cut 0 bases from V and 2 bases from J, with 19 bases between. The CDR3 is made up of 18 amino acids. CDR3 nucleotides: TGTGCCATCAGTGAGTCGAGCGGCCAGGCCGAATCTCAAGAGACCCAGTACTTC. Translation: CAISESSGQAESQETQYF.

This chain joins TRBV5-4 and TRBJ2-5; 7 bases fit TRBD2. V was clipped by 4 bases and J by 5 bases; unmatched bases: 5. The germline gives CDR1 SGHNT, CDR2 YYREEE (reference sequence). This CDR3 spans 13 amino acids. The CDR3 reads CASSLRGVETQYF. CDR3 coding DNA: TGTGCCAGCAGCCTCCGGGGGGTCGAGACCCAGTACTTC.